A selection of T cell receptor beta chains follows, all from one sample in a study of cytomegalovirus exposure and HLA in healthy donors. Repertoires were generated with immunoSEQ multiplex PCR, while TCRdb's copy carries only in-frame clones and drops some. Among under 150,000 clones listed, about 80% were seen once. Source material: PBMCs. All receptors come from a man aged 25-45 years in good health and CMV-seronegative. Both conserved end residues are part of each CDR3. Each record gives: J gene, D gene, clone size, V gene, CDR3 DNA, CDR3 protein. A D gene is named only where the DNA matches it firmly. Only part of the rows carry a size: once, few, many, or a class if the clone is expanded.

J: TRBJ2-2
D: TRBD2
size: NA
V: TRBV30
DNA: TGTGCCTGGAGACTAGCGGGAGGCCCCGGGGAGCTGTTTTTT
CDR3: CAWRLAGGPGELFF

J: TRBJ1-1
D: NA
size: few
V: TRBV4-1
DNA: TGCGCCAGCAGCCAAGATTCACCGGTGAACACTGAAGCTTTCTTT
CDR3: CASSQDSPVNTEAFF

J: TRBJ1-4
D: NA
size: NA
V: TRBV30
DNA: TGTGCCTGTGAACATGGGGTGGGGGGGGAGGCGACTAATGAAAAACTGTTTTTT
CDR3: CACEHGVGGEATNEKLFF

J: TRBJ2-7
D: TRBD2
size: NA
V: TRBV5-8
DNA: TGTGCCAGCAGCTTGTTGGTAGCGGGAGGCTACGAGCAGTACTTC
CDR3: CASSLLVAGGYEQYF

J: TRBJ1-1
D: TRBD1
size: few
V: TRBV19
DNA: TGTGCCAGCTCTATGGGACAGGTGAACACTGAAGCTTTCTTT
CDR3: CASSMGQVNTEAFF

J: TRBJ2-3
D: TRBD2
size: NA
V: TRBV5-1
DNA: TGCGCCAGCAGCCTAATCTGGACTAGCGGGAGGGTGGTAACACCCCGCACAGATACGCAGTATTTT
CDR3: CASSLIWTSGRVVTPRTDTQYF

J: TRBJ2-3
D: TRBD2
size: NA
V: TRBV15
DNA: TGTGCCACCAGCGGGCGTGAACTAGCGGGAGTCGCAGATACGCAGTATTTT
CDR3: CATSGRELAGVADTQYF

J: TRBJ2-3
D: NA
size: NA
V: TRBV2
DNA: TGTGCCAGCAGCGGGGAGTTCACAGATACGCAGTATTTT
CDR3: CASSGEFTDTQYF

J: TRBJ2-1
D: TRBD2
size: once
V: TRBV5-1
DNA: TGCGCCAGCAGCGGGATAGCGGGACTTAATGAGCAGTTCTTC
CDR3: CASSGIAGLNEQFF

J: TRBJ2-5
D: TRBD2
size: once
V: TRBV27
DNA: TGTGCCAGCAGTTTAGCGGGAGTACCAGAGACCCAGTACTTC
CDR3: CASSLAGVPETQYF

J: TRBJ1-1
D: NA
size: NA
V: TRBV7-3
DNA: TGTGCCAGCAGCCTAAATAACAGGGCCACTGAAGCTTTCTTT
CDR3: CASSLNNRATEAFF

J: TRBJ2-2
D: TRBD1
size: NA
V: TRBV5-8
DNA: TGTGCCAGCGGCATGGGACAGGGGGACGGCCACACCGGGGAGCTGTTTTTT
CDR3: CASGMGQGDGHTGELFF

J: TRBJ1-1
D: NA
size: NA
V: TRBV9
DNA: TGTGCCAGCAGCGCCCCACCGGGACAACCAATGAACACTGAAGCTTTCTTT
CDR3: CASSAPPGQPMNTEAFF

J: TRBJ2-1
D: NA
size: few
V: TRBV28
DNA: TGTGCCAGCAGCCAACCTAGGGAGCAGTTCTTC
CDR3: CASSQPREQFF

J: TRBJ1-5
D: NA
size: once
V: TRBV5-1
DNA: TGCGCCAGCAGCGAGGACCGAGGGAGTCAGCCCCAGAATTTT
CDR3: CASSEDRGSQPQNF

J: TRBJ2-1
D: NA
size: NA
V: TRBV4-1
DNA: TGCGCCAGCAGCCAAGCCCTGGACTATCAGCAGTTCTTC
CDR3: CASSQALDYQQFF

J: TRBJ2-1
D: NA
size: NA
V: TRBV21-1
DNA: TGTGCCAGCAGGGGGCGATACAATGAGCAGTTCTTC
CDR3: CASRGRYNEQFF

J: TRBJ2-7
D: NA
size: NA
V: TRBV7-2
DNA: TGTGCCAGCAGCTTAGTACAGTACGAGCAGTACTTC
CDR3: CASSLVQYEQYF

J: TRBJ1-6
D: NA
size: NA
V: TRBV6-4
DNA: TGTGCCAGCAGTGTCTCGAAGGCTAGTAATCTGAATTCACCCCTCCACTTT
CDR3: CASSVSKASNLNSPLHF

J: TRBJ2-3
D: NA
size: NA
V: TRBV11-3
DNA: TGTGCCAGCAGCTTCGAGGGAACAGATACGCAGTATTTT
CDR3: CASSFEGTDTQYF

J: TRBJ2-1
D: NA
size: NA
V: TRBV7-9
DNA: TGTGCCAGCAGCTTCGACAATGAGCAGTTCTTC
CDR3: CASSFDNEQFF

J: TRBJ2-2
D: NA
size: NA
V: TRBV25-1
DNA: TGTGCCAGCAGTGAATTAGGGGGTACGGCCACCGGGGAGCTGTTTTTT
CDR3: CASSELGGTATGELFF

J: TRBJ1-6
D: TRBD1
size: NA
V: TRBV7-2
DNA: TGTGCCAGCAGACAGGGGCCCTATAATTCACCCCTCCACTTT
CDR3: CASRQGPYNSPLHF

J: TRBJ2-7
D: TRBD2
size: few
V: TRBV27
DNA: TGTGCCAGCAGGATAACCGGGACTAGCGTCTACGAGCAGTACTTC
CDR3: CASRITGTSVYEQYF

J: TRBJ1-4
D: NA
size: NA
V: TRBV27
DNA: TGTGCCAGCAGTTTATTCAGGGGTATGAAAAAACTGTTTTTT
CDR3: CASSLFRGMKKLFF

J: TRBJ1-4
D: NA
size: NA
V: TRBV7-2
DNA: TGTGCCAGCAGCCCTTGGGGAGGGAGTGAAAAACTGTTTTTT
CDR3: CASSPWGGSEKLFF

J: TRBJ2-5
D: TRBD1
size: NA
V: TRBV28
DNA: TGTGCCAGCAGTTTAGCACAGGGGTGGCAAGAGACCCAGTACTTC
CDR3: CASSLAQGWQETQYF

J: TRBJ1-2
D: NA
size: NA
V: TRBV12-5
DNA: TGTGCTAGTGGGACAGGTGAAGGCGGCTACACCTTC
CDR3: CASGTGEGGYTF

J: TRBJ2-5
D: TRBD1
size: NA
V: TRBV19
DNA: TGTGCCAGTAGTCATGGACAGGTAGAGACCCAGTACTTC
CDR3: CASSHGQVETQYF

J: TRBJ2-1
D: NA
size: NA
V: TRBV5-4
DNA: TGTGCCAGCAGCTTGTTTATTAGCGGAAACTACAATGAGCAGTTCTTC
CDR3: CASSLFISGNYNEQFF

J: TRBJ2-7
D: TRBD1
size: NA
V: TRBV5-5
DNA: TGTGCCAGCAGCTCAATACCGGGACAGGGCTACGAGCAGTACTTC
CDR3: CASSSIPGQGYEQYF